This passage covers 26 T cell receptor beta chains from one sample sequenced in a study of preoperative IRX-2 immunotherapy in early breast cancer (dated by TCRdb to about 2019). The intended sense of this specimen's treatment or condition label: preoperative locoregional IRX-2 cytokine immunotherapy. The library was prepared using the immunoSEQ multiplex PCR assay. Imported from immuneACCESS, the table was reduced by TCRdb to in-frame sequences with V and J called. These copies leave out some clones; in studies compared against another copy, an unresolved V gene accounts for under half, and the cause of the remainder is not known. This sample gives 40,000 to 50,000 clones in total; 60% to 80% of them show up just once. About 1% of the sample goes to the ten largest clones. This specimen consisted of tumor tissue, obtained after IRX-2 immunotherapy. These TCRs come from a human donor with breast cancer.

V usage is TRBV5-1 and J usage is TRBJ2-1; 10 nucleotides line up with TRBD1. This CDR3 region has 14 residues. Per germline, CDR1 SGHRS and CDR2 YFSETQ. Unmatched junction bases numbered 3, after V lost 4 bases and J lost 5 bases. The CDR3 loop reads CASSAGTGDNEQFF. CDR3 in DNA: TGCGCCAGCAGCGCCGGGACAGGGGACAATGAGCAGTTCTTC.

The V and J genes are TRBV19 and TRBJ1-3, with D tentatively TRBD1 (6 bases). Between the trimmed V and J ends, which lost 3 bases and 4 bases, there was a span of 22 bases. The germline V gene encodes CDR1 LNHDA and CDR2 SQIVND (reference sequence). The CDR3 spans 18 residues. The DNA for the CDR3 is TGTGCCAGTAGTATTAGGTCCCTCCGGGGGGCTCAAGGAAACACCATATATTTT. As protein: CASSIRSLRGAQGNTIYF.

The chain carries TRBV18 and TRBJ1-3, with TRBD1 matching 7 bases. Trimming took 6 bases from V and 1 from J; bases not matched to a gene: 27. The CDR3 is 22 amino acids. Germline CDR1 is KGHSH and CDR2 is LQKENI. The CDR3: CASSTLPAGTAFRRGSGNTIYF. The CDR3 bases are TGTGCCAGCTCTACTCTACCCGCCGGGACAGCTTTCAGGCGGGGTTCTGGAAACACCATATATTTT.

The J gene is TRBJ2-1, the V gene TRBV11-3; D perhaps matches TRBD1 (6 bases). The germline V and J ends were trimmed by 4 bases and 5 bases, with 18 bases remaining between them. CDR3 length equals 16 residues. In germline, CDR1 is SGHNT, CDR2 YENEEA. The CDR3 nucleotides read TGTGCCAGCAGCTCCAGTCAACAGGGTCGGAACAATGAGCAGTTCTTC. Protein sequence: CASSSSQQGRNNEQFF.

This clone showed up just a few times. The rearrangement uses TRBV6-7 and TRBJ2-1; 8 bases fit TRBD2. TRBV6-7 is classed as an ORF, of uncertain function. The CDR3 runs to 16 residues. The junction had 10 bases not matched to a gene; V was cut back by 2 bases and J by 7 bases. CDR3 DNA sequence: TGTGCCAGCAGTTACCACAGACTAGCGCAAGGGAATGAGCAGTTCTTC. Translation gives CASSYHRLAQGNEQFF.

The chain uses TRBV1 and TRBJ2-3; TRBD2, as called in the table, went unchecked against the DNA. TRBV1 is a pseudogene segment. The CDR3 spans 17 residues. In DNA, the CDR3 is TGCGCCAGCAGCCAAGATTCTAGCGGGGGCTACACAGATACGCAGTATTTT. The encoded protein is CASSQDSSGGYTDTQYF.

This clone has just one count. The rearrangement links TRBV5-1 to TRBJ1-1, with D perhaps TRBD1 (6 bases). Germline values: CDR1 SGHRS, CDR2 YFSETQ. The CDR3 contains 14 residues. Trimming took 3 bases from V and 1 from J, leaving 10 bases between them. The CDR3 loop is CASSSDSANTEAFF. DNA of the CDR3: TGCGCCAGCAGCTCGGACAGCGCGAACACTGAAGCTTTCTTT.

The chain couples TRBV5-1 to TRBJ1-5; D perhaps matches TRBD1 (6 bases). Trimming took off 0 bases at V and 0 bases at J, with 10 bases between the two ends. CDR3 length: 16 residues. Germline V gene data show CDR1 as SGHRS and CDR2 as YFSETQ. For the CDR3, the DNA is TGCGCCAGCAGCTTGGGGGAGGGGGATAGCAATCAGCCCCAGCATTTT. Its translation is CASSLGEGDSNQPQHF.

This chain connects TRBV11-3 to TRBJ1-1; 9 bases align to TRBD1. From germline, CDR1 is SGHNT and CDR2 YENEEA. V shed 5 bases, J shed 1 base, and the junction held 5 bases outside the gene matches. This CDR3 spans 15 amino acids. This CDR3 is CASSPGQGANTEAFF. The CDR3 region has the DNA TGTGCCAGCAGCCCGGGACAGGGTGCGAACACTGAAGCTTTCTTT.

This sequence joins TRBV18 and TRBJ1-2; the match to TRBD1 covers 8 bases. The CDR3 sequence is 15 residues long. V dropped 1 base and J dropped 3; count of bases not matched to a gene: 4. Germline values: CDR1 KGHSH, CDR2 LQKENI. The CDR3 region is CASSPLDRGDYGYTF. In DNA form, the CDR3 reads TGTGCCAGCTCACCACTTGACAGGGGTGACTATGGCTACACCTTC.

This clone was detected only a few times. The V call is TRBV11-3, the J call TRBJ2-7; TRBD2 aligns across 9 bases. The germline CDR1 and CDR2 sequences are SGHNT and YENEEA. V dropped 6 bases and J dropped 4; count of bases not matched to a gene: 13. The CDR3 sequence is 16 residues long. The DNA for the CDR3 is TGTGCCAGCAGAACCCGACTTAGCGGGAGTTTATACGAGCAGTACTTC. Translated: CASRTRLSGSLYEQYF.

Only a few counts were recorded for this clone. The V gene is TRBV19, the J gene TRBJ1-6, with 8 bases lining up with TRBD1. Germline lookup yields CDR1 LNHDA and CDR2 SQIVND (reference sequence). V was pared by 5 bases and J by 5 bases, with 11 bases of the junction left unmatched. The CDR3 runs to 17 residues. CDR3 residues: CASSGRTGFRHNSPLHF. The CDR3 region has the DNA TGTGCCAGTAGTGGGAGGACAGGGTTCCGTCATAATTCACCCCTCCACTTT. Combining the CDR3 with reference TRBV19 and TRBJ1-6 gives the whole variable domain DGGITQSPKYLFRKEGQNVTLSCEQNLNHDAMYWYRQDPGQGLRLIYYSQIVNDFQKGDIAEGYSVSREKKESFPLTVTSAQKNPTAFYLCASSGRTGFRHNSPLHFGNGTRLTVT.

CDR3 protein: CASSRGQASYYGYTF. The DNA for the CDR3 is TGTGCCAGCAGCAGGGGACAGGCCTCTTACTATGGCTACACCTTC. The chain is built from TRBV7-6 and TRBJ1-2; 8 nucleotides align to TRBD1. Germline values: CDR1 SGHVS, CDR2 FNYEAQ. Unmatched junction bases numbered 8, after V lost 5 bases and J lost 3 bases. The CDR3 consists of 15 residues.

CDR3 amino acids: CASSIAGVGIYEQYF. CDR3 in DNA: TGTGCCAGTAGTATAGCAGGGGTAGGAATATACGAGCAGTACTTC. The rearrangement links TRBV19 to TRBJ2-7; D perhaps matches TRBD1 (6 bases). Germline CDR1 and CDR2: LNHDA and SQIVND (reference sequence). V lost 1 base, J lost 4 bases, and 14 bases lay in between. This CDR3 contains 15 residues.

V gene TRBV14 combines with J gene TRBJ2-7; TRBD2 agrees at 8 bases. The CDR3 loop spans 15 amino acids. J was trimmed by 6 bases and V by 4 bases; bases with no gene match: 11. The V gene's germline CDR1 is SGHDN and CDR2 FVKESK. The CDR3 loop reads CASSPLPGGVSEQYF. CDR3 DNA sequence: TGTGCCAGCAGCCCCCTCCCGGGAGGGGTTTCCGAGCAGTACTTC.

V gene TRBV28 combines with J gene TRBJ2-7; D is perhaps TRBD2 (6 bases). This CDR3 has 13 amino acids. The germline gives CDR1 MDHEN, CDR2 SYDVKM. Trimming removed 8 bases at V and 1 base at J, with 12 bases between. The CDR3 protein is CASGDSGSYEQYF. CDR3 coding DNA: TGTGCCAGCGGGGACTCAGGGTCCTACGAGCAGTACTTC. The whole variable domain, filled in from reference TRBV28 and TRBJ2-7, reads DVKVTQSSRYLVKRTGEKVFLECVQDMDHENMFWYRQDPGLGLRLIYFSYDVKMKEKGDIPEGYSVSREKKERFSLILESASTNQTSMYLCASGDSGSYEQYFGPGTRLTVT.

The chain is built from TRBV28 and TRBJ1-2; unclear D gene. V lost 4 bases to trimming and J lost 2 bases, with 11 bases between them. Germline V lookup: CDR1 MDHEN, CDR2 SYDVKM. The CDR3 spans 14 residues. This CDR3 reads CASSSITGNYGYTF. CDR3 bases: TGTGCCAGCAGTTCCATCACGGGAAACTATGGCTACACCTTC.

The J gene is TRBJ1-5, the V gene TRBV7-7, with 8 bases identical to TRBD1. Per the germline V gene, CDR1 is SSHAT and CDR2 is FNYEAQ (reference sequence). The V and J ends lost 5 bases and 8 bases, in that order; junction bases with no gene match: 11. The CDR3 extends over 15 amino acids. The CDR3 coding sequence is TGTGCCAGCAGCCTAAGACAGGGGACTGGAGAGCCCCAGCATTTT. Protein product: CASSLRQGTGEPQHF.

The chain uses TRBV19 and TRBJ1-2; D remains ambiguous. The CDR3 spans 13 residues. The V end was cut by 0 bases, the J end by 4 bases, with 6 bases between. Per germline, CDR1 LNHDA and CDR2 SQIVND (reference sequence). The CDR3 DNA follows: TGTGCCAGTAGTATAGATCCCAGCTATGGCTACACCTTC. This gives the protein CASSIDPSYGYTF.

Regarding this clone: The DNA contains a base that is ambiguous or unread; its residue becomes X. The rearrangement links TRBV5-1 to TRBJ2-7; the D gene is possibly TRBD1 (6 bases). This CDR3 is 14 amino acids long. Trimming took off 4 bases at V and 1 base at J, with 12 bases between the two ends. CDR1 is SGHRS and CDR2 is YFSETQ in the germline V gene. The DNA for the CDR3 is TGCGCCAGCAGCCGCAGGGGSGAATCCTACGAGCAGTACTTC. Translation: CASSRRXESYEQYF. The full CDR3 is CASSRRGESYEQYF.

The chain recombines TRBV10-2 with TRBJ2-2; D may match TRBD1 or TRBD2 (5 bases each). The ends were cut back, 6 bases at V and 6 bases at J, with 14 bases in the middle. CDR3 length equals 14 residues. The germline V gene encodes CDR1 WSHSY and CDR2 SAAADI. CDR3 sequence (DNA): TGCGCCAGCAGAGGGACCGTTGATTCCGGGGAGCTGTTTTTT. Protein: CASRGTVDSGELFF.

This clone has just a few counts. The chain joins TRBV15 to TRBJ2-3; D is perhaps TRBD2 (6 bases). This CDR3 comprises 17 residues. Germline V gene sequence: CDR1 LNHNV, CDR2 YYDKDF (reference sequence). V lost 0 bases and J 0 bases, leaving 13 bases between the germline ends. CDR3 amino acids: CATSRDHRGTSTDTQYF. In DNA form, the CDR3 reads TGTGCCACCAGCAGAGATCACCGGGGGACTAGCACAGATACGCAGTATTTT.

This clone was detected only a few times. The rearrangement links TRBV6-8 to TRBJ2-7, with D tentatively TRBD2 (6 bases). The CDR3 consists of 15 residues. V lost 8 bases and J lost 2, with 19 bases in between. The V gene's germline CDR1 is MNHGY and CDR2 SAAAGT. CDR3 DNA sequence: TGTGCCAGCCGGGATCGGGGGAAGAGCACCTACGAGCAGTACTTC. This encodes CASRDRGKSTYEQYF.

This clone was counted only a few times. The genes are TRBV11-3 and TRBJ2-1, with 7 bases that match TRBD1. Germline CDR1 SGHNT, CDR2 YENEEA. V shed 5 bases, J shed 7 bases, and the junction held 11 bases outside the gene matches. There are 15 residues in the CDR3. CDR3 in DNA: TGTGCCAGCAGCGAGGCTACAGGGGAGTGGAATGAGCAGTTCTTC. This sequence encodes CASSEATGEWNEQFF.

This chain joins TRBV19 and TRBJ2-1; 7 nucleotides agree with TRBD2. This CDR3 is built from 17 residues. With 7 bases clipped from V and 2 bases from J, the junction kept 14 bases outside the gene matches. Germline CDR1 reads LNHDA; CDR2 reads SQIVND (reference sequence). The CDR3 reads CASNPGMAGRAYNEQFF. The CDR3 bases are TGTGCCAGTAACCCAGGGATGGCGGGGAGGGCCTACAATGAGCAGTTCTTC. Supplemented by reference TRBV19 and TRBJ2-1, the full variable domain reads DGGITQSPKYLFRKEGQNVTLSCEQNLNHDAMYWYRQDPGQGLRLIYYSQIVNDFQKGDIAEGYSVSREKKESFPLTVTSAQKNPTAFYLCASNPGMAGRAYNEQFFGPGTRLTVL.

The chain employs TRBV10-3 and TRBJ2-1; 8 nucleotides agree with TRBD2. Germline CDR1 ENHRY, CDR2 SYGVKD. V shed 0 bases, J shed 3 bases, and the junction held 4 bases outside the gene matches. There are 16 residues in the CDR3. The CDR3 DNA reads as TGTGCCATCAGTGAGTCAGGCGGGGGGCACTACAATGAGCAGTTCTTC. The encoded protein is CAISESGGGHYNEQFF.